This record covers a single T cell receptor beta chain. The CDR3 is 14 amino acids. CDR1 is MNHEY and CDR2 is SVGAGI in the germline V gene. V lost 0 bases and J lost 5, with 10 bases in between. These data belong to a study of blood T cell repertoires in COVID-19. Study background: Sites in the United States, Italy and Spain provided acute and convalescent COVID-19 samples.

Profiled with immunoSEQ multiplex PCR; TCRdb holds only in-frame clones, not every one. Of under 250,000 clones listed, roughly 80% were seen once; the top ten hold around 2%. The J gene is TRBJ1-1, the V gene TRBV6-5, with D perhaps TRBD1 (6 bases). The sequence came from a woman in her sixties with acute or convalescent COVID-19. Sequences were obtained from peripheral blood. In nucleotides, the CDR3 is TGTGCCAGCAGTTACTCGCGTACAGGGACTGAAGCTTTCTTT. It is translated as CASSYSRTGTEAFF.